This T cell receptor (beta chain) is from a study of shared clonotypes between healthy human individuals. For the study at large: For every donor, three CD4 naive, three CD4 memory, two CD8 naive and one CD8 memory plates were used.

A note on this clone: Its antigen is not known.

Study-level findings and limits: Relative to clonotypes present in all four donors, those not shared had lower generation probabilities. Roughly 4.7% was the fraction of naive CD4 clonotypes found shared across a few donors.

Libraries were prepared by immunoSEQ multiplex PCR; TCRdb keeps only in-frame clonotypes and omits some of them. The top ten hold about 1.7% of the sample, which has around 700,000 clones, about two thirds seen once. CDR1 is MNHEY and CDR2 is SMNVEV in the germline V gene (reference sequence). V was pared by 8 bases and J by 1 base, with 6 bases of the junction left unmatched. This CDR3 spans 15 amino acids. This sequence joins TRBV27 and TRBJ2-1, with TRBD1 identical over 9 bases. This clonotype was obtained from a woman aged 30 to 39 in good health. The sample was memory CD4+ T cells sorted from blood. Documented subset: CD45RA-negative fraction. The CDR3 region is CASGGQGTSYNEQFF. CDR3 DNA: TGTGCCAGCGGCGGACAGGGGACATCCTACAATGAGCAGTTCTTC.